The source of this TCR beta chain is a study of T-cell reconstitution after alpha-beta-depleted transplantation in children. Preparation of the TCRbeta library involved a method that used unique molecular identifiers. In TCRdb, the PCR reads were re-called with MiXCR into one record per CDR3 protein. Found here are approximately 340,000 distinct CDR3 sequences, under 13% of them singletons; the top ten hold 2% to 3%. This clonotype appeared a few times. Germline CDR1 is LGHNA and CDR2 is YSLEER. V lost 4 bases, J lost 10 bases, and 13 bases stayed unmatched. This CDR3 spans 15 amino acids. This receptor was obtained from a human donor who donated a stem cell graft to a child with acute lymphoblastic leukemia. Material: PBMCs from the stem cell graft donor, obtained from the stem cell graft. This sequence joins TRBV4-3 and TRBJ1-2, with TRBD1 matching 9 bases. CDR3 sequence: CASSLARDRGGDYTF. In DNA, the CDR3 is TGCGCCAGCAGCCTAGCTCGTGACAGGGGGGGTGACTACACCTTC.